The rows below give T cell receptor beta chains drawn from one sample of a study of cytomegalovirus exposure and HLA in healthy donors. Clones were sequenced by immunoSEQ multiplex PCR, and TCRdb holds only the in-frame ones, with some missing. The sample holds over 45,000 clones, roughly 92% seen once. The sequenced sample consisted of PBMCs. Every receptor here comes from a man younger than 35 in good health and CMV-seronegative. Both conserved end residues are part of each CDR3. The order of the fields is D gene, J gene, V gene, CDR3 DNA, CDR3 protein. A D gene is named only where the DNA matches it firmly.

-	TRBJ2-2	TRBV7-2	TGTGCCAGCAGCTTATTCTCCGGGGAGCTGTTTTTT	CASSLFSGELFF
-	TRBJ2-2	TRBV7-9	TGTGCCAGCAGCTTACTGGCGGAGAACACCGGGGAGCTGTTTTTT	CASSLLAENTGELFF
TRBD2	TRBJ2-3	TRBV6-5	TGTGCCAGCAGTTACTCGAAACGGGGGGGCACAGATACGCAGTATTTT	CASSYSKRGGTDTQYF
TRBD2	TRBJ2-2	TRBV28	TGTGCCAGCAGAGGGGCGGGAGGTCCCGGGGAGCTGTTTTTT	CASRGAGGPGELFF
TRBD1	TRBJ2-1	TRBV19	TGTGCCGCTGATCAAGGACAGGGGTACAATGAGCAGTTCTTC	CAADQGQGYNEQFF
TRBD2	TRBJ2-2	TRBV2	TGTGCCAGCAGGGCACCGGGACTAGCGGGAAGGTTTTCAGGCGGGGAGCTGTTTTTT	CASRAPGLAGRFSGGELFF